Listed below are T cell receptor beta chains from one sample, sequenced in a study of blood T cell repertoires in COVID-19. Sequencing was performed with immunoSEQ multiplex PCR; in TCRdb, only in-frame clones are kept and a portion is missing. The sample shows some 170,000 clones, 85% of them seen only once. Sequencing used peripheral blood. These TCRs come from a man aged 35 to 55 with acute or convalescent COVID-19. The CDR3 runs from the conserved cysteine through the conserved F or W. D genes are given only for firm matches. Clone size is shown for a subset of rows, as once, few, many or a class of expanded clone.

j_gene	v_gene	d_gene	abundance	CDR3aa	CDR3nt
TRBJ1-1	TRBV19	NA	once	CASSISRLNTEAFF	TGTGCCAGTAGTATTTCGCGCCTGAACACTGAAGCTTTCTTT
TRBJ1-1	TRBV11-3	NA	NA	CASSLGQNLNTEAFF	TGTGCCAGCAGCTTAGGGCAAAATTTGAACACTGAAGCTTTCTTT
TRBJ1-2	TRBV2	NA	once	CASSENNFSYGYTF	TGTGCCAGCAGTGAAAATAACTTTTCCTATGGCTACACCTTC
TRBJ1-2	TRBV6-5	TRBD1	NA	CASSSSRTGVGGYTF	TGTGCCAGCAGCTCCTCCAGGACAGGGGTTGGTGGCTACACCTTC
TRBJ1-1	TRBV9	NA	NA	CASSVRSSPEATEAFF	TGTGCCAGCAGCGTCAGGTCTAGCCCGGAGGCGACTGAAGCTTTCTTT
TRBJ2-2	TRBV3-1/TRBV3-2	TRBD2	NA	CASSQRGLHQGGELFF	TGTGCCAGCAGCCAGAGGGGACTACATCAGGGCGGGGAGCTGTTTTTT
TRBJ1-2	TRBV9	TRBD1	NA	CASSVWGDSVYGYTF	TGTGCCAGCAGCGTCTGGGGGGACAGCGTCTATGGCTACACCTTC
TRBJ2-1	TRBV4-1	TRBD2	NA	CASRQAGTSAYNEQFF	TGCGCCAGCAGGCAGGCCGGGACTAGCGCCTACAATGAGCAGTTCTTC
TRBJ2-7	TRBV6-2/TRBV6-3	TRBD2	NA	CASSYHRLAGVPYEQYF	TGTGCCAGCAGTTACCACCGACTAGCGGGGGTACCCTACGAGCAGTACTTC
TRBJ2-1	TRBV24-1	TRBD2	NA	CATSPRAGETNEQFF	TGTGCCACCAGTCCAAGAGCGGGGGAGACCAATGAGCAGTTCTTC
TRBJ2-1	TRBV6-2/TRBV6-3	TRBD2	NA	CASSFLAGGYNEQFF	TGTGCCAGCAGTTTCCTAGCGGGGGGTTACAATGAGCAGTTCTTC
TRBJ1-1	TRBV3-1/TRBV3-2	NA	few	CASSRGNTEAFF	TGTGCCAGCAGCCGAGGGAACACTGAAGCTTTCTTT
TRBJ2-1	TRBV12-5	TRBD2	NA	CASGLVIASGGSHNEQFF	TGTGCTAGTGGTTTGGTAATCGCTAGCGGGGGGTCGCACAATGAGCAGTTCTTC
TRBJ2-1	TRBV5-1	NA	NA	CASSLVGASPFYEQFF	TGCGCCAGCAGCCTGGTAGGCGCTAGCCCTTTCTATGAGCAGTTCTTC
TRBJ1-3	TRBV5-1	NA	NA	CASSLVGQGSGNTIYF	TGCGCCAGCAGCTTGGTTGGGCAGGGCTCTGGAAACACCATATATTTT
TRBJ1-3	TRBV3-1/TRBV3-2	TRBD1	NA	CASSPQGGGNTIYF	TGTGCCAGCAGCCCCCAGGGGGGAGGAAACACCATATATTTT
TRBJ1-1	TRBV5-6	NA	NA	CASSRRWQDYTEAFF	TGTGCCAGCAGCCGGAGGTGGCAGGACTACACTGAAGCTTTCTTT
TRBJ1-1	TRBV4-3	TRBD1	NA	CASSPARGTGANTEAFF	TGCGCCAGCAGCCCCGCTCGTGGGACAGGGGCAAACACTGAAGCTTTCTTT
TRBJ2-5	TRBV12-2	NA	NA	CARVGRGETQYF	TGTGCAAGGGTGGGGCGGGGAGAGACCCAGTACTTC
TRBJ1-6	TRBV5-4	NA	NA	CASSLEPDTPLHF	TGTGCCAGCAGCTTGGAACCAGATACACCCCTCCACTTT
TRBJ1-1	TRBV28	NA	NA	CASSLLGLTSNTEAFF	TGTGCCAGCAGTTTATTGGGGCTTACATCGAACACTGAAGCTTTCTTT
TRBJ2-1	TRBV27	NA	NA	CASSPPPGYNEQFF	TGTGCCAGCAGTCCACCGCCCGGGTACAATGAGCAGTTCTTC
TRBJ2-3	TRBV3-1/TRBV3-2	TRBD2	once	CASSQAGGVGTQYF	TGTGCCAGCAGCCAAGCGGGGGGGGTTGGTACGCAGTATTTT
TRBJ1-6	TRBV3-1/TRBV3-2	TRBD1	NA	CASSQDGTGASPLHF	TGTGCCAGCAGCCAAGACGGGACAGGGGCCTCACCCCTCCACTTT
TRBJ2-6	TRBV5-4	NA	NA	CASSLYRDSGANVLTF	TGTGCCAGCAGCCTTTACAGGGACTCTGGGGCCAACGTCCTGACTTTC
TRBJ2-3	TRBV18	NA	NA	CASSPSPQRGDTQYF	TGTGCCAGCTCACCAAGCCCTCAACGGGGAGATACGCAGTATTTT
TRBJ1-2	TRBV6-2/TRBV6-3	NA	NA	CASSPSGLYGYTF	TGTGCCAGCAGTCCATCAGGACTTTATGGCTACACCTTC
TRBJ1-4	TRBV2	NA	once	CASRPQRLATNEKLFF	TGTGCCAGCAGACCGCAGAGACTTGCAACTAATGAAAAACTGTTTTTT
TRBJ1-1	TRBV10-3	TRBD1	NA	CAISVQGANTEAFF	TGTGCCATCAGTGTCCAGGGGGCGAACACTGAAGCTTTCTTT
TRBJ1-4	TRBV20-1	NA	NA	CSASPATDATNEKLFF	TGCAGTGCTAGTCCCGCTACAGATGCAACTAATGAAAAACTGTTTTTT
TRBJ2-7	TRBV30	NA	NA	CAWSVLDSYEQYF	TGTGCCTGGAGTGTCCTGGACAGCTACGAGCAGTACTTC
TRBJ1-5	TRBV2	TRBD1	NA	CASMGQGAWDQPQHF	TGTGCCAGCATGGGACAGGGGGCCTGGGATCAGCCCCAGCATTTT
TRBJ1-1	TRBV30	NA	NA	CAWRGDMNTEAFF	TGTGCCTGGAGAGGAGATATGAACACTGAAGCTTTCTTT
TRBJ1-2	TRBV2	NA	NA	CASSAGSPLNYGYTF	TGTGCCAGCAGCGCCGGGTCCCCTCTTAACTATGGCTACACCTTC
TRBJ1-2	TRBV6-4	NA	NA	CASREWRYTF	TGTGCCAGCAGGGAGTGGCGCTACACCTTC
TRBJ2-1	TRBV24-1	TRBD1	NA	CATERGQGMFF	TGTGCCACCGAGAGAGGACAGGGGATGTTCTTC
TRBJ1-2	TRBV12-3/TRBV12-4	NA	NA	CASSFTGLYGYTF	TGTGCCAGCAGTTTTACAGGGCTATATGGCTACACCTTC
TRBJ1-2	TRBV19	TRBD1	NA	CASSKTGTGFGYTF	TGTGCCAGTAGCAAAACCGGGACAGGGTTTGGCTACACCTTC
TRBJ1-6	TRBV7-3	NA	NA	CASSPGANSPLHF	TGTGCCAGCAGCCCAGGGGCTAATTCACCCCTCCACTTT
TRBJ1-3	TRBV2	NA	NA	CASIGDHSGNTIYF	TGTGCCAGCATCGGGGATCACTCTGGAAACACCATATATTTT
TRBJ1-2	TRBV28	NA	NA	CATLEIIYGYTF	TGTGCCACCCTGGAGATAATCTATGGCTACACCTTC
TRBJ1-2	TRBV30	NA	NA	CAWSGWGGGYTF	TGTGCCTGGAGTGGCTGGGGAGGAGGCTACACCTTC
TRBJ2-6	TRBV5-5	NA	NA	CASSSDSSGSGANVLTF	TGTGCCAGCAGCTCGGACTCCTCGGGATCTGGGGCCAACGTCCTGACTTTC
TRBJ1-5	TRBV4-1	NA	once	CASSQERTEQNSNQPQHF	TGCGCCAGCAGCCAAGAAAGGACAGAACAAAATAGCAATCAGCCCCAGCATTTT
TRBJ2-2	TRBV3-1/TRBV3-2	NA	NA	CASSLTSSGELFF	TGTGCCAGCAGCCTAACTAGCTCCGGGGAGCTGTTTTTT
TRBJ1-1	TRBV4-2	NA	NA	CASSQQDGFGRQAFF	TGTGCCAGCAGCCAACAAGACGGTTTTGGGAGGCAAGCTTTCTTT
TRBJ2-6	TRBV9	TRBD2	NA	CASSPREGSGANVLTF	TGTGCCAGCAGTCCTAGGGAGGGATCTGGGGCCAACGTCCTGACTTTC